The 30 T cell receptor beta chains given below trace back to one sample, sequenced in a study of CD8+CD57+ T cells in acquired aplastic anemia. The TCR beta profiling, which covered VDJ combination and CDR3 sequence, was carried out using genomic DNA as the template. Each CDR3 protein is one row after TCRdb ran MiXCR on the reads. The top ten clones hold about 29% of a sample with roughly 200,000 distinct CDR3 sequences, under 65% of them seen once. The material sequenced was sorted CD4+, CD8+, or CD8+CD57+ T cells (not recorded which) from PBMCs. The receptors derive from a human donor in good health.

This chain links TRBV20-1 with TRBJ1-6; D may be TRBD1 (6 bases). The CDR3 length is 17 residues. CDR1 is DFQATT, CDR2 SNEGSKA, per germline (reference sequence). V lost 6 bases, J lost 4 bases, and 22 bases lay in between. The DNA of the CDR3 is TGCAGTGCCAATAAACCCCTGAGAGGACAGTATAATTCACCCCTCCACTTT. Translating it yields CSANKPLRGQYNSPLHF.

This sequence joins TRBV15 and TRBJ2-7; 7 nucleotides agree with TRBD1. V gave up 3 bases and J gave up 2 bases; unmatched junction bases: 4. Germline loops: CDR1 LNHNV, CDR2 YYDKDF (reference sequence). The CDR3 totals 14 residues. CDR3 sequence reads: CATSRQQGPYEQYF. The CDR3 nucleotides are TGTGCCACCAGCAGGCAACAGGGGCCCTACGAGCAGTACTTC.

As concerns this clonotype: A junction boundary mismatches the germline segment, possibly from a read error. This chain links TRBV7-8 with TRBJ2-7, with 9 bases identical to TRBD1. This CDR3 is 17 amino acids long. Per germline, CDR1 SGHVS and CDR2 FQNEAQ. CDR3 in amino acids: CASSPPPGDRATYGQYF. In nucleotides, the CDR3 is TGTGCCAGCAGCCCTCCGCCCGGGGACAGGGCAACCTACGGGCAGTACTTC.

This clonotype was observed a single time. The J gene is TRBJ2-6, the V gene TRBV29-1; D is ambiguous. V dropped 6 bases and J dropped 0 bases, with 6 bases sitting between them. From germline, CDR1 is SQVTM and CDR2 ANQGSEA. This CDR3 has 13 amino acids. The CDR3 DNA is TGCAGCGTCCTGCCCTCTGGGGCCAACGTCCTGACTTTC. Translating it yields CSVLPSGANVLTF.

Ten or more counts support this clonotype. This chain uses TRBV2 with TRBJ2-5; TRBD1 aligns across 8 bases. The CDR3 sequence is 15 residues long. The germline V gene has CDR1 SNHLY and CDR2 FYNNEI. With V trimmed by 6 bases and J by 5 bases, 11 bases remained unmatched. CDR3 nucleotides: TGTGCCAGCAGCCCTTTGACAGGGGCGATGGAGACCCAGTACTTC. This codes for CASSPLTGAMETQYF.

Details on this clonotype: Since no conserved phenylalanine or tryptophan closes the CDR3, a read error is the likely cause. This chain uses TRBV24-1 with TRBJ2-3; TRBD2 agrees at 8 bases. V shed 7 bases, J shed 2 bases, and the junction held 7 bases outside the gene matches. This CDR3 has 15 residues. From germline, CDR1 is KGHDR and CDR2 SFDVKD. This CDR3 reads CATSFSGDTTDTQYL. The DNA for the CDR3 is TGTGCCACCAGCTTTAGCGGGGACACCACAGATACGCAGTATCTT.

The J gene is TRBJ1-3, the V gene TRBV12-3 or TRBV12-4; no definite D call. This CDR3 has 14 amino acids. Trimming left V 2 bases short and J 4 bases short, with 9 bases between. DNA of the CDR3: TGTGCCAGCAGTTTAACCCCCAGGGGAAACACCATATATTTT. Amino acids: CASSLTPRGNTIYF.

V is TRBV10-1 and J is TRBJ1-2; no firm D call. Between the trimmed V and J ends, which lost 0 bases and 8 bases, there was a span of 13 bases. The CDR3 runs to 14 residues. Germline loops: CDR1 WNHNN, CDR2 SYGVQD (reference sequence). Here the CDR3 DNA reads TGCGCCAGCAGTGAGTCGGGAGAGCCTAGGGGCTACACCTTC. Encoded protein: CASSESGEPRGYTF.

Comment on this clonotype: A much larger clone sits a single nucleotide away, making a read error possible. As the CDR3 is not closed by the conserved phenylalanine or tryptophan, this likely results from a read error. The gene calls are TRBV7-9 and TRBJ2-7; TRBD1 is a possible D gene (6 bases). The germline V gene has CDR1 SEHNR and CDR2 FQNEAQ (reference sequence). V was clipped by 5 bases and J by 2 bases, with 13 bases between them. The CDR3 is made up of 14 amino acids. CDR3 loop: CASSPRTDAYEQYS. The CDR3 coding sequence is TGTGCCAGCAGCCCTAGGACAGACGCCTACGAGCAGTACTCC.

The chain recombines TRBV19 with TRBJ1-6, with TRBD1 as a possible D gene (6 bases). Trimming left V 2 bases short and J 8 bases short, with 10 bases between. The CDR3 has 14 residues. Per the germline V gene, CDR1 is LNHDA and CDR2 is SQIVND (reference sequence). The CDR3 spells CASSISRGDSPLHF. The DNA of the CDR3 is TGTGCCAGTAGTATAAGTAGGGGGGATTCACCCCTCCACTTT. Supplemented by reference TRBV19 and TRBJ1-6, the full variable domain reads DGGITQSPKYLFRKEGQNVTLSCEQNLNHDAMYWYRQDPGQGLRLIYYSQIVNDFQKGDIAEGYSVSREKKESFPLTVTSAQKNPTAFYLCASSISRGDSPLHFGNGTRLTVT.

The chain links TRBV7-3 to TRBJ1-1; D perhaps matches TRBD1 (6 bases). This CDR3 region has 13 residues. Germline assignment: CDR1 SGHTA and CDR2 FQGTGA. The germline V and J ends were trimmed by 0 bases and 6 bases, with 8 bases remaining between them. CDR3: CASSLTAGAEAFF. CDR3 DNA sequence: TGTGCCAGCAGCTTAACGGCAGGGGCTGAAGCTTTCTTT.

The chain recombines TRBV7-2 with TRBJ2-1; D perhaps matches TRBD2 (7 bases). Trimming shortened V by 6 bases and J by 5 bases, and 17 bases separated the two germline ends. Germline-derived CDR1 and CDR2 are SGHTA and FQGNSA. CDR3 length equals 15 residues. CDR3 sequence reads: CASSLWGGLNNEQFF. The DNA for the CDR3 is TGTGCCAGCAGTTTATGGGGGGGGCTTAACAATGAGCAGTTCTTC.

The rearrangement uses TRBV25-1 and TRBJ2-5, with 8 bases matching TRBD1. The J call is in doubt because the DNA end fits TRBJ2-7 better. The CDR3 totals 13 residues. CDR1 MGHDK and CDR2 SYGVNS come from the germline V gene. The CDR3 bases are TGTGCCAGCGCCAACAGGGGGTCTTACGAGCAGTACTTC. Protein: CASANRGSYEQYF.

This clonotype was detected ten times or more. This chain uses TRBV29-1 with TRBJ1-1, with D possibly being TRBD1 (6 bases). CDR3 length equals 14 residues. Deletions cut 0 bases from V and 8 bases from J, with 16 bases between. Germline lookup yields CDR1 SQVTM and CDR2 ANQGSEA. In nucleotides, the CDR3 is TGCAGCGTTGAAGACCGGCACCCAGGGGACGAAGCTTTCTTT. It translates to CSVEDRHPGDEAFF.

V is TRBV2 and J is TRBJ2-3; D is uncertain. This CDR3 has 14 residues. Trimming removed 8 bases from V and 0 bases from J, with 12 bases in between. Germline CDR1 SNHLY, CDR2 FYNNEI. CDR3 sequence (DNA): TGTGCCAGCCTCGGGTCAACGAGCACAGATACGCAGTATTTT. Translating gives CASLGSTSTDTQYF.

This chain joins TRBV20-1 and TRBJ2-3; no definite D call. Germline CDR1 is DFQATT and CDR2 is SNEGSKA (reference sequence). Trimming left V 0 bases short and J 5 bases short, with 9 bases between. The CDR3 spans 13 residues. The CDR3 sequence: CSARDRSRDTQYF. CDR3 DNA: TGCAGTGCTAGAGATCGGTCTAGAGATACGCAGTATTTT.

This chain joins TRBV7-3 and TRBJ2-1, with D tentatively TRBD2 (5 bases). The CDR3 contains 13 residues. V shed 5 bases and J shed 7 bases, with 12 bases lying between them. Germline V gives CDR1 SGHTA, CDR2 FQGTGA. The CDR3: CASSPGGRNEQFF. The DNA of the CDR3 is TGTGCCAGCAGCCCCGGCGGGCGAAATGAGCAGTTCTTC.

This sequence joins TRBV25-1 and TRBJ2-5; TRBD2 matches at 8 bases. Germline lookup yields CDR1 MGHDK and CDR2 SYGVNS. Trimming took 4 bases from V and 4 from J; bases not matched to a gene: 11. The CDR3 is 16 amino acids. CDR3: CASSALAGLATETQYF. The CDR3 DNA reads TGTGCCAGCAGTGCCCTTGCCGGACTAGCCACAGAGACCCAGTACTTC.

This clonotype was detected ten times or more. V usage is TRBV7-9 and J usage is TRBJ1-1; D possibly corresponds to TRBD1 (6 bases). The CDR3 has 15 amino acids. The V gene's germline CDR1 is SEHNR and CDR2 FQNEAQ (reference sequence). The V end lost 1 base, the J end lost 4 bases, and 13 bases lay between the germline ends. CDR3 region: CASSLVGGGGTEAFF. The CDR3 DNA sequence: TGTGCCAGCAGCTTAGTGGGAGGGGGGGGCACTGAAGCTTTCTTT.

This clonotype was detected only a few times. The chain recombines TRBV27 with TRBJ2-1, with D possibly TRBD1 on 5 matching bases. Germline V gene data show CDR1 as MNHEY and CDR2 as SMNVEV (reference sequence). V was clipped by 5 bases and J by 3 bases, with 8 bases between them. The CDR3 sequence is 13 residues long. The CDR3 spells CASSIDSYNEQFF. CDR3 nucleotides: TGTGCCAGCAGTATCGACAGCTACAATGAGCAGTTCTTC.

This clonotype was observed a single time. The gene calls are TRBV12-3 or TRBV12-4 and TRBJ1-2, with D possibly matching TRBD1 (6 bases). The CDR3 has 13 residues. V was shortened by 4 bases and J by 8 bases, with 14 bases between the two germline ends. CDR3 loop: CASSWDISEGYTF. In DNA form, the CDR3 reads TGTGCCAGCAGTTGGGACATTTCTGAGGGCTACACCTTC.

This clonotype was picked up many times. The CDR3 DNA reads as TGTGCCAGTCGTCGAGGTCCCGAGCAGTACTTC. Its protein product is CASRRGPEQYF. V gene TRBV18 combines with J gene TRBJ2-7; D gene ambiguous. With 9 bases removed from V and 6 bases from J, the gap between germline ends came to 12 bases. Germline V lookup: CDR1 KGHSH, CDR2 LQKENI. This CDR3 comprises 11 residues.

This chain connects TRBV24-1 to TRBJ1-1; D is undetermined. Deletions cut 4 bases from V and 1 base from J, with 12 bases between. The length of the CDR3 is 15 residues. Germline CDR1 KGHDR, CDR2 SFDVKD. The CDR3 DNA is TGTGCCACCAGTGACACCCCACCCAGGAACACTGAAGCTTTCTTT. It translates to CATSDTPPRNTEAFF.

This clonotype turned up a few times. V and J are TRBV7-9 and TRBJ2-7; a possible D gene is TRBD2 (6 bases). The V and J ends lost 5 bases and 7 bases respectively, with 12 bases between them. The CDR3 consists of 12 residues. CDR1 and CDR2 from the germline V gene are SEHNR and FQNEAQ (reference sequence). The CDR3 is CASSPGTLEQYF. The CDR3 DNA follows: TGTGCCAGCAGCCCCGGGACTTTAGAGCAGTACTTC.

The chain joins TRBV9 to TRBJ1-1; 8 positions match TRBD1. Trimming took 4 bases from V and 4 from J; bases not matched to a gene: 18. The CDR3 runs to 18 residues. Germline assignment: CDR1 SGDLS and CDR2 YYNGEE. CDR3 amino acids: CASSTLEDRESRRTEAFF. The CDR3 region has the DNA TGTGCCAGCAGCACCCTAGAGGACAGGGAAAGTCGACGCACTGAAGCTTTCTTT. Full variable domain (outside the CDR3, taken from reference TRBV9 and TRBJ1-1): DSGVTQTPKHLITATGQRVTLRCSPRSGDLSVYWYQQSLDQGLQFLIQYYNGEERAKGNILERFSAQQFPDLHSELNLSSLELGDSALYFCASSTLEDRESRRTEAFFGQGTRLTVV.

The V and J genes are TRBV10-3 and TRBJ1-3, with TRBD1 as a possible D gene (6 bases). The CDR3 has 13 amino acids. V lost 7 bases and J lost 4, with 11 bases in between. Per the germline V gene, CDR1 is ENHRY and CDR2 is SYGVKD. CDR3 sequence (DNA): TGTGCCATCACCGGGGACACCGGAAACACCATATATTTT. This sequence encodes CAITGDTGNTIYF.

V gene TRBV7-9 combines with J gene TRBJ1-2; 7 bases agree with TRBD1. The CDR3 runs 14 residues. CDR1 is SEHNR, CDR2 FQNEAQ, per germline (reference sequence). With V trimmed by 3 bases and J by 1 base, 2 bases remained unmatched. CDR3 nucleotide sequence: TGTGCCAGCAGCTTGACAGGGCTTAACTATGGCTACACCTTC. Its translation is CASSLTGLNYGYTF.

J is TRBJ1-4 and V is TRBV11-1; 8 bases match TRBD1. V lost 4 bases, J lost 7 bases, and 17 bases stayed unmatched. CDR3 length: 18 residues. The V gene's germline CDR1 is SGHAT and CDR2 FQDESV (reference sequence). The CDR3 protein is CASSSDRMGTGPIEKLFF. The CDR3 nucleotides are TGTGCCAGCAGCTCGGACCGGATGGGGACAGGCCCCATTGAAAAACTGTTTTTT. Full variable domain (outside the CDR3, taken from reference TRBV11-1 and TRBJ1-4): EAEVAQSPRYKITEKSQAVAFWCDPISGHATLYWYRQILGQGPELLVQFQDESVVDDSQLPKDRFSAERLKGVDSTLKIQPAELGDSAMYLCASSSDRMGTGPIEKLFFGSGTQLSVL.

This chain uses TRBV15 with TRBJ2-2; D is possibly TRBD1 or TRBD2 (5 bases each). Germline V gives CDR1 LNHNV, CDR2 YYDKDF (reference sequence). The CDR3 runs 14 residues. The V and J ends lost 3 bases and 8 bases respectively, with 13 bases between them. As DNA, the CDR3 is TGTGCCACCAGCAGTCAAAGAGGGACGGGGGAGCTGTTTTTT. It translates to CATSSQRGTGELFF.

The chain employs TRBV2 and TRBJ1-4, with 11 bases lining up with TRBD1. The CDR3 covers 14 residues. Germline CDR1 SNHLY, CDR2 FYNNEI. The V segment lost 6 bases and the J segment 7 bases; nucleotides outside the gene matches: 4. CDR3 region: CASRDRGRSEKLFF. The CDR3 DNA sequence: TGTGCCAGCAGGGACAGGGGGCGGAGTGAAAAACTGTTTTTT.